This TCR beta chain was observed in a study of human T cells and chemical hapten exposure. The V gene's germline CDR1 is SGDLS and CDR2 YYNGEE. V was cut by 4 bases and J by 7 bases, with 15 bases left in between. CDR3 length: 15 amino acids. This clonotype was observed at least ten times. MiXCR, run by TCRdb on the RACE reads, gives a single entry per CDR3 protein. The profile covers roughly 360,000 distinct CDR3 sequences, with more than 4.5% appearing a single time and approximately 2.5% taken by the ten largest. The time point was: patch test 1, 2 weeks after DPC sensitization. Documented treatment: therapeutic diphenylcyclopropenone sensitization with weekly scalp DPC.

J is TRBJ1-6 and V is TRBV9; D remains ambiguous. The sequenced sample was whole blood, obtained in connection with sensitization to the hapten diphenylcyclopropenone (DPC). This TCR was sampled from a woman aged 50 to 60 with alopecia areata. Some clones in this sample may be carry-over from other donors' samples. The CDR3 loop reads CASSSGLLRNSPLHF. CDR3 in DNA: TGTGCCAGCAGCTCTGGACTACTCCGGAATTCACCCCTCCACTTT.